These T cell receptor beta chains were read from a single sample in a study of T-cell memory formation after mild COVID-19. MiXCR, applied by TCRdb to the 5' RACE reads, yields one record per CDR3 protein. Of 140,000 or so distinct CDR3 sequences listed, 6% to 7% are singletons. Sequenced material: PBMCs or a T cell subset sorted from them (not recorded which). Source of these receptors: an adult woman who had mild COVID-19 (a few samples of this study predate the infection). Cell type and time point are not known. The CDR3 runs from the conserved cysteine through the conserved F or W. The D gene is left open where the match is weak. Size values are once, few and many counts, or a class for expanded clones, and some rows have none.

clone size | D gene | J gene | V gene | CDR3 length | CDR3 DNA | CDR3 protein
. | . | TRBJ2-1 | TRBV4-2 | 15 | TGTGCCAGCAGCCCGGGCCCTAGCTCCTACAATGAGCAGTTCTTC | CASSPGPSSYNEQFF
few | TRBD1 | TRBJ1-3 | TRBV7-9 | 16 | TGTTCCAGCAGCTTGAGGGGACAGGGGACCGGAAACACCATATATTTT | CSSSLRGQGTGNTIYF
many | TRBD2 | TRBJ2-7 | TRBV5-4 | 13 | TGCGCCAGCAGCTTGGGGGGGACCTACGAGCAGTACTTC | CASSLGGTYEQYF
many | TRBD1 | TRBJ2-7 | TRBV12-3/TRBV12-4 | 15 | TGTGCCAGCAGTTTACAGGGGGCGCTTGCCTACGAGCAGTACTTC | CASSLQGALAYEQYF
. | . | TRBJ2-3 | TRBV10-3 | 16 | TGTGCCATCAGTGAGTCGGTAGCAGCCTTAGGAGATACGCAGTATTTT | CAISESVAALGDTQYF
. | . | TRBJ2-3 | TRBV9 | 15 | TGTGCCAGCAGCGCCCTTAGCGGTCGCACAGATACGCAGTATTTT | CASSALSGRTDTQYF
. | TRBD1 | TRBJ2-7 | TRBV7-3 | 14 | TGTGCCACCAAGCGGGACAGGGGGCCCTACGAGCAGTACTTC | CATKRDRGPYEQYF
few | TRBD1 | TRBJ2-7 | TRBV29-1 | 14 | TGCAGCGTCGGAGAAACAGGGGGGATTGGCGAGCAGTACTTC | CSVGETGGIGEQYF
few | . | TRBJ1-5 | TRBV23-1 | 18 | TGCGCCAGCAGTCAATCTTCCGCCAGGGCCGATAGCAATCAGCCCCAGCATTTT | CASSQSSARADSNQPQHF
few | TRBD1 | TRBJ2-7 | TRBV27 | 16 | TGTGCCAGCAGTCCCGGGACAGGGCGATCGGACTACGAGCAGTACTTC | CASSPGTGRSDYEQYF
few | TRBD1 | TRBJ1-1 | TRBV6-1 | 15 | TGTGCCAGCAGACCCGGACAGGGAAAGAACACTGAAGCTTTCTTT | CASRPGQGKNTEAFF